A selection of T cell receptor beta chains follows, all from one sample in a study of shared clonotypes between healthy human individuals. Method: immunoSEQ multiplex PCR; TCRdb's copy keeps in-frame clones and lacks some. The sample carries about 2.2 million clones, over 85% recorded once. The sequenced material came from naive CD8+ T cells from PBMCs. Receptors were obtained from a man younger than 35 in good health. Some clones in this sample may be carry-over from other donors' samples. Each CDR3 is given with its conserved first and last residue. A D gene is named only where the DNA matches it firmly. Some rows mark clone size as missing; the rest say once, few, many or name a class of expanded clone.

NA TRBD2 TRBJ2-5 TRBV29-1 TGCAGCGTTGAAGACGGTAGCGGGAGAAGGGAGACCCAGTACTTC CSVEDGSGRRETQYF
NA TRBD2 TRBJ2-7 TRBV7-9 TGTGCCAGCAGCCCCGTTCTAGCGGGAGACATGGAGCAGTACTTC CASSPVLAGDMEQYF
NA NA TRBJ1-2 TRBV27 TGTGCCAGCAGCCTCTTAAACTATGGCTACACCTTC CASSLLNYGYTF
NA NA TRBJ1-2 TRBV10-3 TGTGCCATCACGTCGGAGGGGGACCGGATCTATGGCTACACCTTC CAITSEGDRIYGYTF
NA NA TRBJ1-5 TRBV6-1 TGTGCCAGCAGTGTGGTAAATCAGCCCCAGCATTTT CASSVVNQPQHF
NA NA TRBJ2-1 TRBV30 TGTGCCTGGAGTGTACACAGCGACAATGAGCAGTTCTTC CAWSVHSDNEQFF
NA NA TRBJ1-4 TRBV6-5 TGTGCCAGCAGTTACGAACGAGGGCAGGGCAGCGAAAAACTGTTTTTT CASSYERGQGSEKLFF
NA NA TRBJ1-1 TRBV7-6 TGTGCCAGCAGTGGGCAGGGAGGGACTGAAGCTTTCTTT CASSGQGGTEAFF
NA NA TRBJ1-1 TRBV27 TGTGCCAGCAGTTTATCGGGCAGGGCGAACACTGAAGCTTTCTTT CASSLSGRANTEAFF
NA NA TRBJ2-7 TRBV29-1 TGCAGCGTTGTAGACAGGACGGGGCCCTACGAGCAGTACTTC CSVVDRTGPYEQYF
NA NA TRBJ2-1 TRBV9 TGTGCCAGCAGCGATGGATTAATGGACACAGGCGCCCTGGGCAATGAGCAGTTCTTC CASSDGLMDTGALGNEQFF
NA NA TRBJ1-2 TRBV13 TGTGCCAGCAGCTTTGGTCGCGGCTACACCTTC CASSFGRGYTF
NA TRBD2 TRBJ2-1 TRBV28 TGTGCCAGCAGTTTCGGACTAGCGGGAGTCGTAGATGAGCAGTTCTTC CASSFGLAGVVDEQFF
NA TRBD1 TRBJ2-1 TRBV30 TGTGCCTGGACCCGGACAGGGGGGACCTACAATGAGCAGTTCTTC CAWTRTGGTYNEQFF
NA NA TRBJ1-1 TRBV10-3 TGTGCCATCAGTGTCTGGAGGGGCCGAACTGAAGCTTTCTTT CAISVWRGRTEAFF
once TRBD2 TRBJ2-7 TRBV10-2 TGCGCCAGCATTCGAGGCGGGAGAGGGTACGAGCAGTACTTC CASIRGGRGYEQYF